This TCR beta chain came from a study of T cells in localized non-small cell lung cancer. Study outcomes and limitations: A denser population of T cells in blood accompanied longer overall survival.

Trimming pared 0 bases from V and 7 bases from J, leaving 19 bases between. CDR1 MNHNS and CDR2 SASEGT come from the germline V gene. This CDR3 is built from 18 residues. Generated by immunoSEQ multiplex PCR, the TCRdb table keeps only in-frame clones and is missing some. Found here are approximately 88,000 clones, roughly 90% of them singletons; the top ten hold over 4%. As for this clone: Its target is not known.

The chain carries TRBV6-1 and TRBJ1-6, with D possibly being TRBD1 (6 bases). Sequenced here: PBMCs, sampled before any cancer treatment. The receptor was isolated from a woman aged 40 to 75 with stage II squamous cell lung carcinoma. Written as DNA, the CDR3 is TGTGCCAGCAGTGAAGCTTTTACAGGGTGGGCTGTGAATTCACCCCTCCACTTT. Amino acids: CASSEAFTGWAVNSPLHF.